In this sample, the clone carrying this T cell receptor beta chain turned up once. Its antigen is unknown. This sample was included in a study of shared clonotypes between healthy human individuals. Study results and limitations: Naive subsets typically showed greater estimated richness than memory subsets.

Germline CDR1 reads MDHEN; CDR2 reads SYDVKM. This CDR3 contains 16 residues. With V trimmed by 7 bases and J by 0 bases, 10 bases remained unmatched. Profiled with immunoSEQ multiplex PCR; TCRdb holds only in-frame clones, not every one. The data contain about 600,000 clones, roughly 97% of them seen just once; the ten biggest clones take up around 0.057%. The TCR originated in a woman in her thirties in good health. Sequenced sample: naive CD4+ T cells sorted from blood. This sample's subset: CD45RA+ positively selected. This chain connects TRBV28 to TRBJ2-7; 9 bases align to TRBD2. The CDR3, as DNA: TGTGCCAGCACCGGCCTCATTAGCGGGGGCTCCTACGAGCAGTACTTC. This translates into CASTGLISGGSYEQYF.